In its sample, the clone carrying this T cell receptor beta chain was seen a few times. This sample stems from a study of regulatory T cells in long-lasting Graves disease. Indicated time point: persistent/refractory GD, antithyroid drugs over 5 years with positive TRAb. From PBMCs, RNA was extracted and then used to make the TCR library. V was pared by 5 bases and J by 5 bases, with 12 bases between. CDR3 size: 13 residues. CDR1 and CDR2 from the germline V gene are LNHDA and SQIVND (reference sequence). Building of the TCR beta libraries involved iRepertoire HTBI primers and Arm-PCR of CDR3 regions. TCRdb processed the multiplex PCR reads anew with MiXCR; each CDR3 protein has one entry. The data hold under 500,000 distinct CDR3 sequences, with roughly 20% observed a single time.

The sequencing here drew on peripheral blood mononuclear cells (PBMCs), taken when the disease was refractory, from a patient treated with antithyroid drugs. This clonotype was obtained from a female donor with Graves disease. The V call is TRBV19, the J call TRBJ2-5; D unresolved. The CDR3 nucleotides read TGTGCCAGTAGTCCGAGTGTCCCCGAGACCCAGTACTTC. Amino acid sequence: CASSPSVPETQYF. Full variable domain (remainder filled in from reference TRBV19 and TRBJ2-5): DGGITQSPKYLFRKEGQNVTLSCEQNLNHDAMYWYRQDPGQGLRLIYYSQIVNDFQKGDIAEGYSVSREKKESFPLTVTSAQKNPTAFYLCASSPSVPETQYFGPGTRLLVL.